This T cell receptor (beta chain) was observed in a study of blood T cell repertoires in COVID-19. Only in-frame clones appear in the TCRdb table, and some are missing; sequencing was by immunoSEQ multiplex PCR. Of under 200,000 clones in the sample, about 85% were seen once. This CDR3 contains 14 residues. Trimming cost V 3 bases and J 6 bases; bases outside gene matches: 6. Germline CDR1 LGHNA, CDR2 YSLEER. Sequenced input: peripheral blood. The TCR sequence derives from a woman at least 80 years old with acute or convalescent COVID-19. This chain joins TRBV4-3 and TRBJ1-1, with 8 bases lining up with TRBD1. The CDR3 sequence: CASSQTGAGPEAFF. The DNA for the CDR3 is TGCGCCAGCAGCCAGACAGGGGCGGGACCTGAAGCTTTCTTT.